This T cell receptor beta chain was documented in a study of blood T cell repertoires in COVID-19. Study-wide background: COVID-19 samples, acute and convalescent, were from the United States, Italy and Spain. PBMCs, B-cell-depleted T cells, or T cells provided the cDNA or gDNA that made up the material.

The CDR3 has 14 residues. V lost 5 bases, J lost 3 bases, and 4 bases stayed unmatched. Germline V gives CDR1 MNHEY, CDR2 SMNVEV (reference sequence). The assay was immunoSEQ multiplex PCR, and TCRdb's table has in-frame clones only and misses some. Among under 300,000 clones listed, 70% to 85% were seen once. This clonotype originated in a woman aged 40 to 50 with active or convalescent COVID-19. Sample: peripheral blood. The V and J genes are TRBV27 and TRBJ2-1; 7 positions match TRBD1. The CDR3: CASSPRGFYNEQFF. The CDR3 nucleotides read TGTGCCAGCAGTCCCAGGGGGTTCTACAATGAGCAGTTCTTC.